The clone carrying this T cell receptor (beta chain) was counted many times. The data were obtained in a study of T cells in Graves' hyperthyroidism and ophthalmopathy. Amplification yielded TCR beta CDR3 regions, with RNA transcripts as the source. With the HTBI primer set, the TCR CDR3 went through a first round of RT-PCR. TCRdb processed the multiplex PCR reads anew with MiXCR; each CDR3 protein has one entry. The sample carries around 700,000 distinct CDR3 sequences, around a third recorded once. It was considered stable Graves' hyperthyroidism when ophthalmopathy did not progress within 18 months. The patients, who ranged from 18 to 65 in age, presented with newly diagnosed hyperthyroidism lasting under 2 months. The diagnostic basis comprised clinical symptoms, serum thyroxine and TRAb, thyroid ultrasound and orbital computed tomography. This CDR3 spans 12 amino acids. The germline V and J ends were trimmed by 3 bases and 15 bases, with 12 bases remaining between them.

The sequenced material came from blood. V gene TRBV12-3 or TRBV12-4 combines with J gene TRBJ1-6; possibly TRBD1 for D (5 bases). This clonotype was obtained from a woman aged 35 to 49 with Graves' hyperthyroidism. The CDR3 coding sequence is TGTGCCAGCAGTTTCGGGGGGACTAACCTCCACTTT. Translated: CASSFGGTNLHF.